This TCR beta chain was sequenced during a study of Ad26.COV2.S vaccination and SARS-CoV-2 variants. Produced via immunoSEQ multiplex PCR; TCRdb's table is partial and in-frame only. The sample has about 180,000 clones, 87% seen once. In the case of this clone: The antigen is undetermined.

Overall study results and limits: Spike-specific responses of CD8+ and CD4+ T cells were reported to display substantial breadth after vaccination.

Sequenced material: peripheral blood, taken after recovery from COVID-19. The origin of this receptor is a human donor who had recovered from COVID-19.

Written as DNA, the CDR3 is TGTGCAAGTCGCTTAGCGTATAGCTACGAGCAGTACTTC. It is translated as CASRLAYSYEQYF. The chain uses TRBV12-2 and TRBJ2-7; TRBD2 reflects the table's D call only, with no check against the DNA. TRBV12-2 is recorded as a pseudogene. This CDR3 is built from 13 residues.